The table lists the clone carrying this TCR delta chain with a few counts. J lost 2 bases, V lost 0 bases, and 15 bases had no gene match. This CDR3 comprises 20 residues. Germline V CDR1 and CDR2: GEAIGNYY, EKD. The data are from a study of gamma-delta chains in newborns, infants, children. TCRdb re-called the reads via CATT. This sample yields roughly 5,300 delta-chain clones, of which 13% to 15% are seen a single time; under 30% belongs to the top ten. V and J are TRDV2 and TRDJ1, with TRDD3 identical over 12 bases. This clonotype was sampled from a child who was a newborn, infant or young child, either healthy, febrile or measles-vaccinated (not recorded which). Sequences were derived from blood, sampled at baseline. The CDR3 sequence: CACDTLSRGRLGDTTDKLIF. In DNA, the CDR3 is TGTGCCTGTGACACCTTAAGCCGCGGACGACTGGGGGATACAACCGATAAACTCATCTTT.